A selection of T cell receptor beta chains follows, all from one sample in a study of CD8+ T cells in alopecia areata. Generated by immunoSEQ multiplex PCR, the TCRdb table keeps only in-frame clones and is missing some. The sample contains 150,000 or so clones, less than 70% of which appear only once. The material was CD8+ T cells sorted from blood, obtained at week 4, from a patient treated with tofacitinib. The source of these receptors is a human donor with alopecia areata. Both conserved end residues are part of each CDR3. Fields, in order: V gene, D gene, clone size, J gene, CDR3 length, CDR3 DNA, CDR3 protein. The D gene is left open where the match is weak. A clone size is listed for some rows: how often the clone was seen (once, few, many), or a class if it is expanded.

>TRBV7-3|NA|few|TRBJ2-1|12
TGTGCCAGCAGCCTGGTGGGGGGCGAGCAGTTCTTC
CASSLVGGEQFF
>TRBV30|NA|NA|TRBJ2-7|12
TGTGCCTGGAGTGGGGGGACGCACGAGCAGTACTTC
CAWSGGTHEQYF
>TRBV30|TRBD1|NA|TRBJ1-3|16
TGTGCCTGGAGTGATGGGACAGGCGATTCTGGAAACACCATATATTTT
CAWSDGTGDSGNTIYF
>TRBV27|NA|NA|TRBJ1-5|14
TGTGCCAGCAGCTGGGGAGGCGGTTATGCGCCCCAGCATTTT
CASSWGGGYAPQHF
>TRBV5-4|NA|NA|TRBJ1-6|13
TGTGCCAGCAGGAGGACCCATAATTCACCCCTCCACTTT
CASRRTHNSPLHF
>TRBV27|NA|NA|TRBJ2-5|14
TGTGCCAGCAGCCCCGTTCGGGGAGACGAGACCCAGTACTTC
CASSPVRGDETQYF
>TRBV5-1|TRBD1|NA|TRBJ2-3|16
TGCGCCAGCAGCTTGCAGGGACAGGGGACCACAGATACGCAGTATTTT
CASSLQGQGTTDTQYF
>TRBV11-2|TRBD1|NA|TRBJ1-2|15
TGTGCCAGCAGCTTAGATACAGGGGAGAGCTATGGCTACACCTTC
CASSLDTGESYGYTF
>TRBV7-9|NA|few|TRBJ1-6|15
TGTGCCAGCAGCACTACAGGGCCGGGAGATTCACCCCTCCACTTT
CASSTTGPGDSPLHF
>TRBV19|TRBD1|NA|TRBJ2-7|14
TGTGCCAGTAGCGGACAGGGAATTTCCTACGAGCAGTACTTC
CASSGQGISYEQYF